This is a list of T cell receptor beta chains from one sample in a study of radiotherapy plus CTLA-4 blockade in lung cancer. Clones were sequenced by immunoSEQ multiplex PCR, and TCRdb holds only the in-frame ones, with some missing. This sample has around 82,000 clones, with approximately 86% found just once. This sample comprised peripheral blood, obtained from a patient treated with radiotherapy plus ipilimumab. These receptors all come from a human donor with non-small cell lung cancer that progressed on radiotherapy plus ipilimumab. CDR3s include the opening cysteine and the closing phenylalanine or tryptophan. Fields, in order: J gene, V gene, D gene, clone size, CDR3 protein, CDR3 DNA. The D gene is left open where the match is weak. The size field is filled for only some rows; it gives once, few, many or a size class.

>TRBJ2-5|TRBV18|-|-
CASSPPERGRGTQYF
TGTGCCAGCTCACCACCGGAGAGAGGCCGCGGGACCCAGTACTTC
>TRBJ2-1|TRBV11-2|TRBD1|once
CASSPGPRSGGEQFF
TGTGCCAGCAGCCCGGGACCCAGATCAGGGGGTGAGCAGTTCTTC
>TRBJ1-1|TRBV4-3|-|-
CASSQEAGGNTEAFF
TGCGCCAGCAGCCAAGAGGCGGGGGGGAACACTGAAGCTTTCTTT
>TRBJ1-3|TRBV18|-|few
CASSISLSGNTIYF
TGTGCCAGCTCAATCAGTCTCTCTGGAAACACCATATATTTT
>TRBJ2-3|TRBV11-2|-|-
CASSLRGRTDTQYF
TGTGCCAGCAGCTTACGGGGCCGCACAGATACGCAGTATTTT
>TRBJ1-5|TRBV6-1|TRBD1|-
CASRQGSLGPQHF
TGTGCCAGCAGACAGGGGTCCTTGGGGCCCCAGCATTTT
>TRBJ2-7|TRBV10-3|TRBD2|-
CAIRGTSGNDEQYF
TGTGCCATCAGGGGGACTAGCGGGAACGACGAGCAGTACTTC
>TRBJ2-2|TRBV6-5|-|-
CASSYSPNGELFF
TGTGCCAGCAGTTACTCTCCCAACGGGGAGCTGTTTTTT
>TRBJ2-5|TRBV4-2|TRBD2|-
CASSQGTTSGLGETQYF
TGTGCCAGCAGCCAAGGGACGACTAGCGGGTTAGGGGAGACCCAGTACTTC
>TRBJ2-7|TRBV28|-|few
CASSFPNRRYEQYF
TGTGCCAGCAGTTTCCCGAACAGGAGATACGAGCAGTACTTC
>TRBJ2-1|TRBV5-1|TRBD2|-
CASGIAGGPYNEQFF
TGCGCCAGCGGAATAGCGGGGGGGCCCTACAATGAGCAGTTCTTC
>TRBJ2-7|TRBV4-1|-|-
CASSQAPELSGRAKYEQYF
TGCGCCAGCAGCCAAGCCCCGGAGTTGTCAGGGCGCGCAAAATACGAGCAGTACTTC
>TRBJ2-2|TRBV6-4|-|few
CASSVTSFTGELFF
TGTGCCAGCAGTGTAACCTCTTTCACCGGGGAGCTGTTTTTT
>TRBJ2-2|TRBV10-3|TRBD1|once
CAISELSGTGLSGELFF
TGTGCCATCAGTGAGCTATCCGGGACAGGTCTCTCCGGGGAGCTGTTTTTT
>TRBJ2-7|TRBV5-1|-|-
CASSLGGSKYEQYF
TGCGCCAGCAGCTTGGGGGGGTCCAAATACGAGCAGTACTTC
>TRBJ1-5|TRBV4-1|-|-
CASSQDGNQPQHF
TGCGCCAGCAGCCAAGACGGCAATCAGCCCCAGCATTTT
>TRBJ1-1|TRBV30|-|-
CAWEGASTTEAFF
TGTGCCTGGGAAGGGGCCTCCACCACTGAAGCTTTCTTT
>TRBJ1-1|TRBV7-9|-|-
CASSLRRGMDMNTEAFF
TGTGCCAGCAGCTTAAGGAGAGGAATGGATATGAACACTGAAGCTTTCTTT
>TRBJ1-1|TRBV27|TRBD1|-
CASSWRQGGGTEAFF
TGTGCCAGCAGTTGGAGACAGGGAGGGGGGACTGAAGCTTTCTTT
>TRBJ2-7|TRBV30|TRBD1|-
CAWSPRTGWVRVEYEQYF
TGTGCCTGGAGTCCCCGGACAGGGTGGGTGAGGGTAGAGTACGAGCAGTACTTC
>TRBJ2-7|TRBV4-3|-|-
CASSQDLVRGYEQYF
TGCGCCAGCAGCCAAGATCTGGTGCGGGGCTACGAGCAGTACTTC
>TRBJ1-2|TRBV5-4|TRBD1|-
CASSLTQGDGGYTF
TGTGCCAGCAGTTTAACACAGGGGGATGGTGGCTACACCTTC
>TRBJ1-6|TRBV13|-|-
CASSEVSPHQYNSPLHF
TGTGCCAGCAGCGAGGTCTCACCCCACCAATATAATTCACCCCTCCACTTT
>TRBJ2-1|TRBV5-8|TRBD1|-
CASRGQGYNEQFF
TGTGCCAGCAGGGGACAGGGGTACAATGAGCAGTTCTTC
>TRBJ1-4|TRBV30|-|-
CAWSQGGQTNEKLFF
TGTGCCTGGAGTCAAGGGGGGCAGACGAATGAAAAACTGTTTTTT
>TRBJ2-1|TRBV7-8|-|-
CASSPGGRSFDEQFF
TGTGCCAGCAGCCCTGGCGGTCGAAGCTTCGATGAGCAGTTCTTC
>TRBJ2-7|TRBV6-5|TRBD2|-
CASSLTSGHPTRQYF
TGTGCCAGCAGCCTCACTAGCGGGCACCCTACGAGGCAGTACTTC
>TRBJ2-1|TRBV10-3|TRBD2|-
CAITGTSAYNEQFF
TGTGCCATCACCGGGACTAGTGCGTACAATGAGCAGTTCTTC
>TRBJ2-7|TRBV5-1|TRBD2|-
CASSLDLAGTYEQYF
TGCGCCAGCAGCTTGGACCTAGCGGGAACCTACGAGCAGTACTTC
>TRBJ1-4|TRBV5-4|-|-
CASRPNPRAPDEKLFF
TGTGCCAGCAGACCGAACCCGAGGGCCCCCGATGAAAAACTGTTTTTT
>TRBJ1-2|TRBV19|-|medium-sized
CASSSDGYGYTF
TGTGCCAGTAGTTCAGATGGGTATGGCTACACCTTC
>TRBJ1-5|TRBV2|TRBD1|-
CASNTGVNQPQHF
TGTGCCAGCAATACAGGGGTCAATCAGCCCCAGCATTTT
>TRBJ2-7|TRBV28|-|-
CASSSTYLDRAYEQYF
TGTGCCAGCAGTTCAACCTACTTAGACAGAGCCTACGAGCAGTACTTC
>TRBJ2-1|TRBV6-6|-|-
CASSAMKGEQFF
TGTGCCAGCAGTGCGATGAAAGGTGAGCAGTTCTTC
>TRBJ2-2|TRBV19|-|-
CASRVPEYTGELFF
TGTGCCAGTAGGGTACCGGAATACACCGGGGAGCTGTTTTTT
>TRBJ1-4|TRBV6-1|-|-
CASSIEVNEKLFF
TGTGCCAGCAGCATCGAGGTGAATGAAAAACTGTTTTTT
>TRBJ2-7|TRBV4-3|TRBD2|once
CASSTGLAGVYEQYF
TGCGCCAGCAGCACGGGACTAGCGGGTGTTTACGAGCAGTACTTC
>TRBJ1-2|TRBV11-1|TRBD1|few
CASSFHRGSAGYTF
TGTGCCAGCAGCTTCCACAGGGGGAGCGCTGGCTACACCTTC